Listed here are 27 T cell receptor beta chains from one sample, sequenced in a study of OX40 agonist ivuxolimab in advanced cancers. Repertoires were generated with immunoSEQ multiplex PCR, while TCRdb's copy carries only in-frame clones and drops some. The table includes 60,000 to 90,000 clones, over 70% detected once. The sample consisted of CD4+ or CD8+ T cells sorted from blood, taken in a trial of the OX40 agonist ivuxolimab. All receptors come from an adult with an advanced solid tumor such as melanoma, head and neck, liver or kidney cancer.

This chain uses TRBV27 with TRBJ2-1; 9 bases fit TRBD2. Germline CDR1 is MNHEY and CDR2 is SMNVEV (reference sequence). V trimming: 2 bases; J trimming: 7 bases; junction bases outside the gene matches: 12. This CDR3 is 17 amino acids long. CDR3 nucleotides: TGTGCCAGCAGTTTACCCCTGCGGCGGGGGGGCAGGAATGAGCAGTTCTTC. Amino acid sequence: CASSLPLRRGGRNEQFF.

V usage is TRBV29-1 and J usage is TRBJ1-2; 8 positions match TRBD1. Germline values: CDR1 SQVTM, CDR2 ANQGSEA. The CDR3 is 12 residues long. V gave up 8 bases and J gave up 6 bases; unmatched junction bases: 8. CDR3 in DNA: TGCAGCATCCGACAGGGGAAGAATGGCTACACCTTC. The encoded protein is CSIRQGKNGYTF.

The V gene is TRBV6-1, the J gene TRBJ1-5; 7 nucleotides agree with TRBD1. Germline loops: CDR1 MNHNS, CDR2 SASEGT. The CDR3 loop spans 14 amino acids. V trimming: 6 bases; J trimming: 4 bases; junction bases outside the gene matches: 6. Here the CDR3 reads CASRTGTVNQPQHF. DNA of the CDR3: TGTGCCAGCAGGACCGGGACAGTAAATCAGCCCCAGCATTTT.

The DNA of the CDR3 is TGTGCCAGCAGTTACTCAGGGGGGAATCAGCCCCAGCATTTT. This translates into CASSYSGGNQPQHF. This chain uses TRBV6-6 with TRBJ1-5; tentative D call: TRBD1 (6 bases). The CDR3 is 14 amino acids. Germline V gene lookup returns CDR1 MNHNY and CDR2 SVGAGI (reference sequence). The V end lost 0 bases, the J end lost 4 bases, and 7 bases lay between the germline ends.

The genes are TRBV10-3 and TRBJ1-3, with a weak D call TRBD1 (5 bases). Germline CDR1 is ENHRY and CDR2 is SYGVKD. The V end was cut by 0 bases, the J end by 8 bases, with 11 bases between. CDR3 length: 14 residues. The CDR3 bases are TGTGCCATCAGTGAGTCTGGGGGGTCGCACACCATATATTTT. Translating gives CAISESGGSHTIYF.

The chain couples TRBV19 to TRBJ2-1; 12 bases agree with TRBD2. The germline gives CDR1 LNHDA, CDR2 SQIVND (reference sequence). The CDR3 is 19 residues long. V dropped 5 bases and J dropped 4; count of bases not matched to a gene: 15. CDR3 sequence: CASSPRPLGLAGIYNEQFF. In DNA, the CDR3 is TGTGCCAGTAGTCCAAGGCCCCTCGGACTAGCGGGGATATACAATGAGCAGTTCTTC.

This chain's CDR3 is CASSLIGDYNEQFF. The CDR3 DNA sequence: TGTGCCAGCAGTTTAATTGGCGATTACAATGAGCAGTTCTTC. V gene TRBV28 combines with J gene TRBJ2-1; D not certain. Germline CDR1 is MDHEN and CDR2 is SYDVKM. V dropped 2 bases and J dropped 4 bases, with 9 bases sitting between them. CDR3 size: 14 residues.

Only one count was recorded for this clone. V gene TRBV6-5 combines with J gene TRBJ1-5; D remains ambiguous. This CDR3 spans 14 amino acids. Germline V gene lookup returns CDR1 MNHEY and CDR2 SVGAGI. Trimming shortened V by 5 bases and J by 2 bases, and 10 bases separated the two germline ends. The CDR3 DNA reads as TGTGCCAGCAGTGAGGGAGGCGGCAATCAGCCCCAGCATTTT. This gives the protein CASSEGGGNQPQHF.

The chain employs TRBV21-1 and TRBJ1-5; no check of the table's D call, TRBD1, against the DNA was made. TRBV21-1 is recorded as a pseudogene. CDR3 size: 16 residues. CDR3: CASSNGAGGEDQPQHF. The CDR3 DNA reads TGTGCCAGCAGCAACGGGGCAGGGGGAGAAGATCAGCCCCAGCATTTT.

This sequence joins TRBV21-1 and TRBJ1-5; TRBD1 reflects the table's D call only, with no check against the DNA. TRBV21-1 is labeled a pseudogene. The CDR3 runs to 16 residues. CDR3 sequence: CASRSPGQGDHQPQHF. The DNA of the CDR3 is TGTGCCAGCAGGTCACCGGGACAGGGGGATCATCAGCCCCAGCATTTT.

The chain employs TRBV5-6 and TRBJ2-7; 7 bases agree with TRBD2. Germline CDR1 reads SGHDT; CDR2 reads YYEEEE. With V trimmed by 4 bases and J by 0 bases, 10 bases remained unmatched. The CDR3 has 16 residues. CDR3 coding DNA: TGTGCCAGCAGCCCTGGGCTAGCGGCCAGCTCCTACGAGCAGTACTTC. Its translation: CASSPGLAASSYEQYF.

The chain employs TRBV29-1 and TRBJ2-2; a weak D match, TRBD1 (5 bases). Germline CDR1 and CDR2: SQVTM and ANQGSEA. Trimming stripped 3 bases from V and 1 base from J, with 9 bases between. The CDR3 is 14 amino acids. As DNA, the CDR3 is TGCAGCGTTGATCTGCAGGGGAACACCGGGGAGCTGTTTTTT. It yields the protein CSVDLQGNTGELFF.

V gene TRBV5-1 combines with J gene TRBJ2-3; TRBD1 matches 7 bases. CDR1 is SGHRS and CDR2 is YFSETQ in the germline V gene. The CDR3 totals 14 residues. V was pared by 3 bases and J by 4 bases, with 5 bases of the junction left unmatched. The CDR3 DNA sequence: TGCGCCAGCAGCTCCCCGGACAGGCCAGATACGCAGTATTTT. Protein: CASSSPDRPDTQYF.

This chain joins TRBV7-2 and TRBJ1-2; 8 bases line up with TRBD1. The ends lost 4 bases at V and 2 bases at J; junction bases unmatched: 3. The CDR3 spans 14 residues. Per germline, CDR1 SGHTA and CDR2 FQGNSA. The CDR3 is CASSWTGSNYGYTF. In nucleotides, the CDR3 is TGTGCCAGCAGCTGGACAGGGTCGAACTATGGCTACACCTTC.

This chain links TRBV9 with TRBJ2-5; D is uncertain. This CDR3 has 12 amino acids. V lost 3 bases to trimming and J lost 5 bases, with 8 bases between them. Per the germline V gene, CDR1 is SGDLS and CDR2 is YYNGEE. CDR3 sequence: CASSDQGETQYF. The CDR3 DNA sequence: TGTGCCAGCAGCGACCAAGGGGAGACCCAGTACTTC.

V usage is TRBV28 and J usage is TRBJ1-5; tentative D call: TRBD1 (5 bases). Germline V gene lookup returns CDR1 MDHEN and CDR2 SYDVKM. The CDR3 covers 14 residues. Between the trimmed V and J ends, which lost 2 bases and 7 bases, there was a span of 12 bases. CDR3 in amino acids: CASSLGAGRQPQHF. CDR3 nucleotide sequence: TGTGCCAGCAGTTTAGGGGCGGGTCGCCAGCCCCAGCATTTT.

This clone was detected once. The J gene is TRBJ2-1, the V gene TRBV4-1; D is undetermined. The V and J ends lost 6 bases and 6 bases respectively, with 15 bases between them. The CDR3 length is 14 residues. CDR1 is MGHRA and CDR2 is YSYEKL in the germline V gene. The CDR3 here is CASSHSDGRNEQFF. CDR3 in DNA: TGCGCCAGCAGTCACAGCGACGGACGCAATGAGCAGTTCTTC.

The chain has TRBV7-8 and TRBJ2-7; 10 nucleotides align to TRBD1. The CDR3 length is 16 residues. Germline V CDR1 and CDR2: SGHVS, FQNEAQ. After removal of 2 bases from V and 3 bases from J, the junction contained 7 bases not matched to a gene. CDR3 residues: CASSLPGQGEHYEQYF. In DNA form, the CDR3 reads TGTGCCAGCAGCTTACCAGGACAGGGGGAACACTACGAGCAGTACTTC.

The CDR3 loop reads CASSAPLGTPGSSGNTIYF. The DNA for the CDR3 is TGTGCCAGCAGCGCCCCGTTAGGGACCCCTGGGAGCTCTGGAAACACCATATATTTT. The V and J genes are TRBV7-2 and TRBJ1-3; TRBD1 is a possible D gene (5 bases). The V end lost 5 bases, the J end lost 0 bases, and 23 bases lay between the germline ends. Germline-derived CDR1 and CDR2 are SGHTA and FQGNSA. CDR3 length equals 19 residues.

The chain is built from TRBV28 and TRBJ1-5; 10 bases are a match to TRBD1. Germline V gives CDR1 MDHEN, CDR2 SYDVKM. The CDR3 contains 16 residues. V shed 0 bases, J shed 7 bases, and the junction held 6 bases outside the gene matches. CDR3 loop: CASSLWSGTGDQPQHF. The CDR3 DNA is TGTGCCAGCAGTTTATGGTCCGGGACAGGGGACCAGCCCCAGCATTTT. Combining the CDR3 with reference TRBV28 and TRBJ1-5 gives the whole variable domain DVKVTQSSRYLVKRTGEKVFLECVQDMDHENMFWYRQDPGLGLRLIYFSYDVKMKEKGDIPEGYSVSREKKERFSLILESASTNQTSMYLCASSLWSGTGDQPQHFGDGTRLSIL.

V and J are TRBV19 and TRBJ1-2; D is undetermined. CDR1 is LNHDA and CDR2 is SQIVND in the germline V gene (reference sequence). The germline V and J ends were trimmed by 8 bases and 6 bases, with 16 bases remaining between them. This CDR3 is built from 13 residues. CDR3 nucleotide sequence: TGTGCCAGTCGACCCATCTCAGCGCATGGCTACACCTTC. It translates to CASRPISAHGYTF. Full variable domain (missing parts from reference TRBV19 and TRBJ1-2): DGGITQSPKYLFRKEGQNVTLSCEQNLNHDAMYWYRQDPGQGLRLIYYSQIVNDFQKGDIAEGYSVSREKKESFPLTVTSAQKNPTAFYLCASRPISAHGYTFGSGTRLTVV.

This chain links TRBV19 with TRBJ1-2; maybe TRBD1 (6 bases). The V gene lost 6 bases and the J gene lost 2 bases, with 10 bases spanning the gap. CDR3 length equals 13 residues. Germline assignment: CDR1 LNHDA and CDR2 SQIVND (reference sequence). The CDR3 bases are TGTGCCAGTAGACAGGACAGCAACTATGGCTACACCTTC. Its translation: CASRQDSNYGYTF.

The chain combines TRBV6-5 with TRBJ2-7; 10 bases match TRBD1. With V trimmed by 0 bases and J by 4 bases, 3 bases remained unmatched. The CDR3 has 15 amino acids. Germline CDR1 reads MNHEY; CDR2 reads SVGAGI. This CDR3 reads CASSYSRQGAYEQYF. In DNA, the CDR3 is TGTGCCAGCAGTTACTCGCGACAGGGGGCTTACGAGCAGTACTTC.

J is TRBJ1-1 and V is TRBV5-1; D may be TRBD1 (6 bases). From germline, CDR1 is SGHRS and CDR2 YFSETQ. Trimming cost V 2 bases and J 7 bases, with 15 bases left between them. The CDR3 is 14 amino acids. The CDR3 here is CASSFIGGGGEAFF. The DNA for the CDR3 is TGCGCCAGCAGCTTTATAGGGGGAGGAGGTGAAGCTTTCTTT.

The V and J genes are TRBV9 and TRBJ2-3; 9 bases line up with TRBD1. V shed 6 bases and J 4 bases; nucleotides not matched to a gene: 6. Germline CDR1 reads SGDLS; CDR2 reads YYNGEE. The CDR3 has 14 amino acids. CDR3 bases: TGTGCCAGCAATAGGGACAGGGTGGCAGATACGCAGTATTTT. It codes for CASNRDRVADTQYF.

This rearrangement joins TRBV7-2 to TRBJ2-7; D ambiguous. Germline loops: CDR1 SGHTA, CDR2 FQGNSA. Trimming left V 2 bases short and J 5 bases short, with 16 bases between. The CDR3 spans 15 residues. The CDR3 sequence is CASSLNSFRTNEQYF. CDR3 nucleotides: TGTGCCAGCAGCTTAAACTCCTTTAGGACCAACGAGCAGTACTTC.

The chain links TRBV9 to TRBJ1-4, with a possible D match to TRBD1 (5 bases). This CDR3 is 15 amino acids long. V was shortened by 0 bases and J by 5 bases, with 11 bases between the two germline ends. Germline V gives CDR1 SGDLS, CDR2 YYNGEE. CDR3 coding DNA: TGTGCCAGCAGCGTAGATTGGGGGAGGAATGAAAAACTGTTTTTT. It codes for CASSVDWGRNEKLFF.